This T cell receptor (beta chain) derives from a study of beta chain features in type 1 diabetes. cDNA synthesis used the whole RNA isolate, giving expressed TCRB sequences. TCRdb's table, derived via immunoSEQ multiplex PCR, lists solely in-frame clones and lacks some. The sample lists approximately 250,000 clones; around an eighth were seen once. With 5 bases removed from V and 6 bases from J, the gap between germline ends came to 16 bases. The CDR3 totals 14 residues. Germline lookup yields CDR1 SGHVS and CDR2 FQNEAQ. The chain joins TRBV7-8 to TRBJ1-2; D is unclear. The receptor was derived from a woman aged 40 to 50 in good health. Sequencing was carried out using naive CD4+ T cells from blood. The CDR3 loop is CASSGRVVKNGYTF. CDR3 DNA sequence: TGTGCCAGCAGCGGCCGTGTGGTTAAAAATGGCTACACCTTC.